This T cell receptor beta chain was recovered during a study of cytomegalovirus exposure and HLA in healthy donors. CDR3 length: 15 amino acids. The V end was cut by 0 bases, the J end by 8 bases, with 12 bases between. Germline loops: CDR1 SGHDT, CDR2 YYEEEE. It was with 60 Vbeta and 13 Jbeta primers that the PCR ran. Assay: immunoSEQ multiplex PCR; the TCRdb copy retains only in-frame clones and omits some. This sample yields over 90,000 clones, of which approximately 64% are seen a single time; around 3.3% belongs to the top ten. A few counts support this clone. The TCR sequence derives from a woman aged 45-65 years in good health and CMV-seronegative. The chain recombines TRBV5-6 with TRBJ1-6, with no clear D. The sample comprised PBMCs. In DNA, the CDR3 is TGTGCCAGCAGCTTGGCAGGAGGGTCAGATTCACCCCTCCACTTT. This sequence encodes CASSLAGGSDSPLHF.